This paragraph covers one T cell receptor (beta chain) sequence. Its antigen remains unidentified. The sample comes from a study of T cells expressing NK-cell markers. The overall study: It was from sorted CD3+CD56+NKG2C+, CD3+CD56+NKG2C- and CD3+CD56-NKG2C+ T cells that TCR beta repertoires came.

The CDR3 extends over 15 amino acids. TCR beta cDNA was generated via 5'RACE template switching incorporating UMIs. TCRdb processed the 5' RACE reads again and assigns one entry to each CDR3 protein, with no DNA. The sample totals about 550,000 distinct CDR3 sequences. Study outcomes and limitations: Among several donors, these clonotypes also ranked first in the CD3+CD56-NKG2C+ fraction.

This clonotype originated in a man younger than 35 in good health. This chain connects TRBV12-3 or TRBV12-4 to TRBJ2-1; TCRdb's D call of TRBD1 is untestable without DNA. Sequencing input: blood T cells: a sorted CD56 or NKG2C T cell subset, CD4+ or CD8+ T cells, or bulk PBMC T cells (not recorded which). The CDR3 spells CASRIGAGTRIEQFF.